The 14 T cell receptor beta chains presented below share a single source sample, sequenced in a study of technical replicates of blood from a handful of donors (dated 2017 in TCRdb). The protocol used for the library was the immunoSEQ multiplex PCR assay. TCRdb obtained this table from immuneACCESS and retained in-frame rearrangements with V and J assigned. These tables miss some clones; where compared with another copy, unresolved V genes account for less than half of the shortfall, and the remainder is unexplained. The table for this sample lists some 87,000 clones; around 92% of them were counted only once. Jointly, the top ten make up around 0.4% of the sample. Sequencing was performed on T cells isolated from PBMCs. All receptors come from a human donor in good health.

Note on this clone: The sample has other DNA sequences that encode this CDR3 too. The J gene is TRBJ2-3, the V gene TRBV7-2; no reliable D call. Deletions cut 8 bases from V and 3 bases from J, with 6 bases between. Germline CDR1 reads SGHTA; CDR2 reads FQGNSA. This CDR3 region has 11 residues. In DNA form, the CDR3 reads TGTGCCAGCTCCCTGACAGATACGCAGTATTTT. Protein: CASSLTDTQYF.

V gene TRBV6-5 combines with J gene TRBJ1-1; D remains unclear. The germline V gene encodes CDR1 MNHEY and CDR2 SVGAGI. The CDR3 contains 15 residues. V gave up 3 bases and J gave up 1 base, with 12 bases separating them. CDR3 sequence reads: CASSYGPEGNTEAFF. The DNA for the CDR3 is TGTGCCAGCAGTTATGGCCCGGAGGGGAACACTGAAGCTTTCTTT.

This clone was detected once. V usage is TRBV15 and J usage is TRBJ2-1; 10 bases match TRBD2. Germline CDR1 reads LNHNV; CDR2 reads YYDKDF (reference sequence). The J segment lost 7 bases and the V segment lost 3 bases, leaving 6 bases of the junction unmatched. The CDR3 length is 15 residues. The DNA for the CDR3 is TGTGCCACCAGCAGGGCTAGCGGGAGCATTAATGAGCAGTTCTTC. Translation: CATSRASGSINEQFF.

The chain joins TRBV13 to TRBJ2-1, with D possibly being TRBD1 (6 bases). V was pared by 0 bases and J by 6 bases, with 12 bases between. CDR1 is PRHDT and CDR2 is FYEKMQ in the germline V gene (reference sequence). The CDR3 runs to 15 residues. CDR3 protein: CASSLGPGAGNEQFF. The CDR3 DNA is TGTGCCAGCAGCTTAGGGCCAGGGGCAGGCAATGAGCAGTTCTTC.

The rearrangement uses TRBV12-5 and TRBJ2-6; possibly TRBD1 for D (6 bases). The V and J ends lost 1 base and 2 bases respectively, with 6 bases between them. The germline V gene encodes CDR1 LGHNT and CDR2 FRNRAP. This CDR3 comprises 15 residues. CDR3 loop: CASGLEGAGANVLTF. The CDR3 bases are TGTGCTAGTGGTTTGGAGGGGGCTGGGGCCAACGTCCTGACTTTC.

The chain carries TRBV6-1 and TRBJ1-3, with D hard to call. Germline CDR1 is MNHNS and CDR2 is SASEGT. The V end lost 6 bases, the J end lost 0 bases, and 9 bases lay between the germline ends. This CDR3 has 14 amino acids. This CDR3 is CASRRQNSGNTIYF. The CDR3, as DNA: TGTGCCAGCAGGAGACAAAACTCTGGAAACACCATATATTTT.

This clone appeared once. CDR3 bases: TGTGCCATCAGGAGCCGGGACAGGGAATTACATACGCAGTATTTT. This sequence encodes CAIRSRDRELHTQYF. The chain carries TRBV10-3 and TRBJ2-3, with 9 bases aligning to TRBD1. The CDR3 contains 15 residues. J was trimmed by 7 bases and V by 6 bases; bases with no gene match: 11. Germline V gives CDR1 ENHRY, CDR2 SYGVKD.

In its sample, this clone was seen a few times. The V gene is TRBV12-5, the J gene TRBJ1-1, with D perhaps TRBD1 (5 bases). Trimming stripped 3 bases from V and 6 bases from J, with 11 bases between. The CDR3 runs to 13 residues. Germline V gene lookup returns CDR1 LGHNT and CDR2 FRNRAP. CDR3 DNA sequence: TGTGCTAGTGGTTTAGGGGATACGTCTGAAGCTTTCTTT. The encoded protein is CASGLGDTSEAFF.

This clone has a single count. The chain links TRBV7-2 to TRBJ2-3, with D possibly TRBD2 on 6 matching bases. CDR1 is SGHTA, CDR2 FQGNSA, per germline. The CDR3 spans 16 residues. Trimming cost V 5 bases and J 1 base, with 16 bases left between them. The CDR3 protein is CASSAGRQFRTDTQYF. Here the CDR3 DNA reads TGTGCCAGCAGCGCGGGACGCCAATTCCGCACAGATACGCAGTATTTT.

J is TRBJ2-5 and V is TRBV6-5, with 7 bases identical to TRBD1. J lost 3 bases, V lost 2 bases, and 3 bases had no gene match. The germline V gene has CDR1 MNHEY and CDR2 SVGAGI. CDR3 length equals 14 residues. The CDR3 is CASSYMQGEETQYF. CDR3 sequence (DNA): TGTGCCAGCAGTTACATGCAGGGGGAAGAGACCCAGTACTTC.

The chain combines TRBV2 with TRBJ1-1; TRBD1 matches 9 bases. V dropped 5 bases and J dropped 2; count of bases not matched to a gene: 3. The CDR3 is 14 residues long. Germline CDR1 is SNHLY and CDR2 is FYNNEI. CDR3 protein: CASSFTGGNTEAFF. CDR3 nucleotide sequence: TGTGCCAGCAGTTTTACAGGGGGCAACACTGAAGCTTTCTTT.

The chain couples TRBV7-9 to TRBJ1-1, with a possible D match to TRBD1 (6 bases). Germline CDR1 reads SEHNR; CDR2 reads FQNEAQ (reference sequence). This CDR3 has 17 residues. Trimming left V 5 bases short and J 3 bases short, with 22 bases between. The CDR3 protein is CASSPLEGGGSDTEAFF. The CDR3 DNA sequence: TGTGCCAGCAGCCCTCTTGAGGGGGGGGGCTCGGACACTGAAGCTTTCTTT.

The gene calls are TRBV11-2 and TRBJ2-3, with 11 bases matching TRBD2. With 2 bases clipped from V and 3 bases from J, the junction kept 4 bases outside the gene matches. Germline V gene lookup returns CDR1 SGHAT and CDR2 FQNNGV. This CDR3 is built from 16 residues. CDR3 DNA sequence: TGTGCCAGCAGCTTATCGGCTAGCGGGAGGACAGATACGCAGTATTTT. Translated, it gives CASSLSASGRTDTQYF.

This chain uses TRBV4-1 with TRBJ2-3; 12 positions agree with TRBD2. Germline values: CDR1 MGHRA, CDR2 YSYEKL. The CDR3 runs 16 residues. Germline trimming cut 1 base from V and 1 base from J; bases unmatched to any gene: 0. CDR3 amino acids: CASSQGLAGGTDTQYF. The CDR3, as DNA: TGCGCCAGCAGCCAAGGACTAGCGGGGGGCACAGATACGCAGTATTTT.